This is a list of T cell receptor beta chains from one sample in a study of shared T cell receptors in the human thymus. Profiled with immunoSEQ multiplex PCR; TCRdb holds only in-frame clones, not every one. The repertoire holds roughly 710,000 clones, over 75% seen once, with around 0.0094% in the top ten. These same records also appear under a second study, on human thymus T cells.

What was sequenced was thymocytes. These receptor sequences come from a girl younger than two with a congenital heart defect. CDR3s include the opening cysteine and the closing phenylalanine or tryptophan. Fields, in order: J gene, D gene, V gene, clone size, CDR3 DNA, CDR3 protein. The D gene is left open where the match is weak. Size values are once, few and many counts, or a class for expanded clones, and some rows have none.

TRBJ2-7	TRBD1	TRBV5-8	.	TGTGCCAGCAGCTTGAACCCGGGACAGGGACCTCCGAGGGCCTACGAGCAGTACTTC	CASSLNPGQGPPRAYEQYF
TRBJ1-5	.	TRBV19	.	TGTGCCAGTGGACAAGTCAATCAGCCCCAGCATTTT	CASGQVNQPQHF
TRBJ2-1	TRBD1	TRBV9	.	TGTGCCAGCAGCGCGACAGGGAGCAATGAGCAGTTCTTC	CASSATGSNEQFF
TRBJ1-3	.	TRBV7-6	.	TGTGCCAGCAGCGGGGCCGGGACAACCCAAACACCCTCTGGAAACACCATATATTTT	CASSGAGTTQTPSGNTIYF
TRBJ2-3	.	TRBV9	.	TGTGCCAGCAGCGTAGTGAGGGAGAAGGGAGTCACAGATACGCAGTATTTT	CASSVVREKGVTDTQYF
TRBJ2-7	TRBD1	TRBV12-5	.	TGTGCTAGTGCCCCCGGGACAGGGGGCGCCCACTTCTACGAGCAGTACTTC	CASAPGTGGAHFYEQYF
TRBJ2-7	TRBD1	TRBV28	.	TGTGCCAGCAGCCGCCGAAGGACAGGGGGCATCAACGAGCAGTACTTC	CASSRRRTGGINEQYF
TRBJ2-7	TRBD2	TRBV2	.	TGTGCCAGCAGTGAGGGGGCGGGAGGCGATTACGAGCAGTACTTC	CASSEGAGGDYEQYF
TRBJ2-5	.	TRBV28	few	TGTGCCAGCAGTGTACGACTTGCAGAGACCCAGTACTTC	CASSVRLAETQYF
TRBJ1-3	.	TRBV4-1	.	TGCGCCAGCAGTGACAACAACAGAAACACCATATATTTT	CASSDNNRNTIYF
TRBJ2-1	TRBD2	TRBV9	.	TGTGCCAGCAGCTCAGGGCGGGGGGCCAACAATGAGCAGTTCTTC	CASSSGRGANNEQFF
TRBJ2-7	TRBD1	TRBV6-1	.	TGTGCCAGCAGTCCCGCCGGGACAGAAGTCGACGAGCAGTACTTC	CASSPAGTEVDEQYF
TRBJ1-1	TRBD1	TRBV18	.	TGTGCCAGCTCACCACTGGGACAGGAACTGAACACTGAAGCTTTCTTT	CASSPLGQELNTEAFF
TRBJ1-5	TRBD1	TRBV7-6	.	TGTGCCAGCAGCTTAGAGAGCGACAGGGGGGTCCTCCATCAGCCCCAGCATTTT	CASSLESDRGVLHQPQHF
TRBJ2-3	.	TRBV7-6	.	TGTGCCAGCAGCTTATCACAGAATAGCACAGATACGCAGTATTTT	CASSLSQNSTDTQYF
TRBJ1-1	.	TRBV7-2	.	TGTGCCAGCAGCCCCGGGAGCAGGGAGAACACTGAAGCTTTCTTT	CASSPGSRENTEAFF
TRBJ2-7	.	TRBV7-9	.	TGTGCCAGCAGCCCGCTAGGGGGGGGTTCTACCGAGCAGTACTTC	CASSPLGGGSTEQYF
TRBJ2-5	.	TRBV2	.	TGTGCCAGCATTACCGTACGGGAGACCCAGTACTTC	CASITVRETQYF
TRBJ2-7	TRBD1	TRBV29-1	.	TGCAGCGTTGACGGAGCAACGCCGACAGGGGCCTACGAGCAGTACTTC	CSVDGATPTGAYEQYF
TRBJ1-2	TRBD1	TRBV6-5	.	TGTGCCAGCAGTTACGGGGACAGGGGAATCTATGGCTACACCTTC	CASSYGDRGIYGYTF
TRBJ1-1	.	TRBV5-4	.	TGTGCCAGCAGCTTAGGACATCCTACGACCTTGAACACTGAAGCTTTCTTT	CASSLGHPTTLNTEAFF
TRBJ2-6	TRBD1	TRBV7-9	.	TGTGCCAGCAGCCAATATGGACAGGGGATTAACGTCCTGACTTTC	CASSQYGQGINVLTF
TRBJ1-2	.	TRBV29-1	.	TGCAGCGTTGGTGACAGGAACTATGGCTACACCTTC	CSVGDRNYGYTF
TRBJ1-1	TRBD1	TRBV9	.	TGTGCCAGCAGCGCGCAACAGGGGGAAGGCACTGAAGCTTTCTTT	CASSAQQGEGTEAFF
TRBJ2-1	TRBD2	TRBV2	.	TGTGCCAGCAGTGAACGGGGGGGCCAAATTAATAGCTCCTACAATGAGCAGTTCTTC	CASSERGGQINSSYNEQFF
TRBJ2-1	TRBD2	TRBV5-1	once	TGCGCCAGCAGCTTGGGCACTAGCGGGGGGGTCAATGAGCAGTTCTTC	CASSLGTSGGVNEQFF
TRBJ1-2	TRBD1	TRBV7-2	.	TGTGCCAGCAGCCCCAAAGGGCAAATCGACAGGGGGCATGGCTACACCTTC	CASSPKGQIDRGHGYTF
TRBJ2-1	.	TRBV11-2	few	TGTGCCAGCAGCCCCCGACAGGTCCCGGGGTTCTTC	CASSPRQVPGFF
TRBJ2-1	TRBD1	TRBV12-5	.	TGTGCTAGTGGCCTCGGACAGGGCAATTACAATGAGCAGTTCTTC	CASGLGQGNYNEQFF
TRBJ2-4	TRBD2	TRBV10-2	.	TGCGCCAGCAGGGAGAAACTAGCGGGGGGGGGAAAAAACATTCAGTACTTC	CASREKLAGGGKNIQYF
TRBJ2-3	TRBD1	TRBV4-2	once	TGTGCCAGCAGCCAACTTGGACAGGGGCCAATCACAGATACGCAGTATTTT	CASSQLGQGPITDTQYF
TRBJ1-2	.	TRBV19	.	TGTGCCAGTAGTATAGATCGGTCGGGAGGTCGAGTCTATGGCTACACCTTC	CASSIDRSGGRVYGYTF
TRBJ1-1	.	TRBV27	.	TGTGCCAGCAGCAAGACGGGCAAGGGGTCATGGTGGACTGAAGCTTTCTTT	CASSKTGKGSWWTEAFF
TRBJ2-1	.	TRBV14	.	TGTGCCAGCAGCTTGGACAGATCCTTGGGTAATAAGAATGAGCAGTTCTTC	CASSLDRSLGNKNEQFF
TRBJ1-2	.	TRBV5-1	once	TGCGCCAGCAGCCCCGTGCGGGGGGCTAACTATGGCTACACCTTC	CASSPVRGANYGYTF
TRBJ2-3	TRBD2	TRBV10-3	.	TGTGCCATCAGTGTAGCGGGGCGGGCAGATACGCAGTATTTT	CAISVAGRADTQYF
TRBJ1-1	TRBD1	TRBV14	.	TGTGCCAGCAGCCAAGATCCGGGACAGGGGAGTAGGAGCCCTGAAGCTTTCTTT	CASSQDPGQGSRSPEAFF
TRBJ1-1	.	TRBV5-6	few	TGTGCCAGCAGCTTACGAAGGGAGATGACTGAAGCTTTCTTT	CASSLRREMTEAFF
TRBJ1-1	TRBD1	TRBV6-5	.	TGTGCCAGCAACAGGGGAAGAGACACTGAAGCTTTCTTT	CASNRGRDTEAFF
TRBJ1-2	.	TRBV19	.	TGTGCCAGTAGAATGGGACGGGGCAGGGGTGGTGGCTACACCTTC	CASRMGRGRGGGYTF
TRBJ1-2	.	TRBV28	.	TGTGCCAGCAGTCCACCCCCGAGAGCTAACTATGGCTACACCTTC	CASSPPPRANYGYTF